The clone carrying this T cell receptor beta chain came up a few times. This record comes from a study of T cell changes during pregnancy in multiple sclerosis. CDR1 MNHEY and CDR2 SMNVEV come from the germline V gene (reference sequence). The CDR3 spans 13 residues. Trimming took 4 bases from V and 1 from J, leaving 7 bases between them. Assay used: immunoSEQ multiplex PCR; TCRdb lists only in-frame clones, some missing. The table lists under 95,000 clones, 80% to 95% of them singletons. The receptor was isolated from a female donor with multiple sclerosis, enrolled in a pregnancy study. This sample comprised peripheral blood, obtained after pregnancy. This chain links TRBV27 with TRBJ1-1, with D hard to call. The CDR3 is CASSSYRNTEAFF. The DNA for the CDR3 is TGTGCCAGCAGTTCTTACAGGAACACTGAAGCTTTCTTT.